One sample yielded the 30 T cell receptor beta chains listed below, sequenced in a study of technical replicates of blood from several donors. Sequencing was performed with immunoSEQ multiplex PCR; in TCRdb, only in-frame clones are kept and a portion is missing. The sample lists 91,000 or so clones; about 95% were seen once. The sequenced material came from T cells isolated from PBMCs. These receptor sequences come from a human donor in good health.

The CDR3 DNA reads as TGTGCCAGCAGTTTCACTCCCGGGGTTGAAGCTTTCTTT. It is translated as CASSFTPGVEAFF. The chain links TRBV27 to TRBJ1-1, with D hard to call. The germline V and J ends were trimmed by 3 bases and 7 bases, with 12 bases remaining between them. Germline CDR1 MNHEY, CDR2 SMNVEV (reference sequence). The CDR3 contains 13 residues.

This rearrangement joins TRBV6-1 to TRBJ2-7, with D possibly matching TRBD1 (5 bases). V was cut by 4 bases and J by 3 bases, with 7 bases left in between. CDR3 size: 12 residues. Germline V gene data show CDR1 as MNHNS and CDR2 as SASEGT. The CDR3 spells CASSGGVYEQYF. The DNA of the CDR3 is TGTGCCAGCAGTGGGGGCGTCTACGAGCAGTACTTC.

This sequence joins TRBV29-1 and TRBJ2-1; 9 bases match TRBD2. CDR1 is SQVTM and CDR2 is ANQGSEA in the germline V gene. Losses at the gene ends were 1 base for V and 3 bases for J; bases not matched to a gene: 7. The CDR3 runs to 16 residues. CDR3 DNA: TGCAGCGTTGAAGGTAGTGGACTAGCGATCTACAATGAGCAGTTCTTC. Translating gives CSVEGSGLAIYNEQFF.

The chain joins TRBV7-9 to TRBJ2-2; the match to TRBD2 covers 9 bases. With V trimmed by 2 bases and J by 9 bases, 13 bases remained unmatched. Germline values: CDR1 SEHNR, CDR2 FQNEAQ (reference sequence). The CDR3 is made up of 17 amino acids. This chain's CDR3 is CASSLILREGPGRELFF. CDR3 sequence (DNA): TGTGCCAGCAGCTTAATACTGCGGGAGGGCCCGGGTCGGGAGCTGTTTTTT.

The CDR3 sequence is CASTTTGPSGGYEQYF. Written as DNA, the CDR3 is TGCGCCAGCACGACTACAGGGCCTAGCGGGGGGTACGAGCAGTACTTC. This chain uses TRBV4-1 with TRBJ2-7; TRBD2 matches 11 bases. Germline CDR1 and CDR2: MGHRA and YSYEKL. This CDR3 is 16 amino acids long. V gave up 7 bases and J gave up 4 bases; unmatched junction bases: 12.

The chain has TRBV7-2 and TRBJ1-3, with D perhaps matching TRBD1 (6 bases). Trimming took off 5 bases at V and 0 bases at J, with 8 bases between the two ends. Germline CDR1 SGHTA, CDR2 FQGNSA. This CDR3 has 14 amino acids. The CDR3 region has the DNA TGTGCCAGCAGCCCACAGGGCTCTGGAAACACCATATATTTT. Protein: CASSPQGSGNTIYF.

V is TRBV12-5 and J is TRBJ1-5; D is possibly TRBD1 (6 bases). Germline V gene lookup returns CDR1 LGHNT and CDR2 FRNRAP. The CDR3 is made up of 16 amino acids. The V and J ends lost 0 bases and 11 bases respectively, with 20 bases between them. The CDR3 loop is CASGLVMVAGEGAQHF. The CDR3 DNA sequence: TGTGCTAGTGGTTTGGTAATGGTGGCAGGGGAGGGGGCCCAGCATTTT.

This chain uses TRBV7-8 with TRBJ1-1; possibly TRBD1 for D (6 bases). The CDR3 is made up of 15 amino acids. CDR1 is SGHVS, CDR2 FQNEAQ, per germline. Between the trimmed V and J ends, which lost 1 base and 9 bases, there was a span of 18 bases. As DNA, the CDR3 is TGTGCCAGCAGCTTAGATGCAGGGGCGAGCAAAAAAGCTTTCTTT. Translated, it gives CASSLDAGASKKAFF. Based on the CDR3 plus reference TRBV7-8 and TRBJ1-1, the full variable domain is GAGVSQSPRYKVAKRGQDVALRCDPISGHVSLFWYQQALGQGPEFLTYFQNEAQLDKSGLPSDRFFAERPEGSVSTLKIQRTQQEDSAVYLCASSLDAGASKKAFFGQGTRLTVV.

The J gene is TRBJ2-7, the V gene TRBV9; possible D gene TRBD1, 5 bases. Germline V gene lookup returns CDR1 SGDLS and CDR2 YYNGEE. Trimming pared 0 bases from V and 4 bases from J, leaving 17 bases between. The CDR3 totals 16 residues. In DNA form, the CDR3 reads TGTGCCAGCAGCGTAGTGGTGTGGCAGGGATCTTACGAGCAGTACTTC. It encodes CASSVVVWQGSYEQYF.

DNA for the CDR3: TGCGCCAGCAGCTTAGGTACAGGGAGAAACTATGGCTACACCTTC. It is translated as CASSLGTGRNYGYTF. This rearrangement joins TRBV5-1 to TRBJ1-2, with a tentative D call TRBD1 (6 bases). V lost 2 bases and J lost 2, with 13 bases in between. Germline V gene sequence: CDR1 SGHRS, CDR2 YFSETQ. CDR3 length: 15 residues.

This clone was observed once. CDR3 nucleotides: TGTGCCAGCAGCTTAGGTCAGGGCGCAGATACGCAGTATTTT. This sequence encodes CASSLGQGADTQYF. J is TRBJ2-3 and V is TRBV7-2, with a tentative D call TRBD1 (5 bases). Germline CDR1 reads SGHTA; CDR2 reads FQGNSA. Trimming stripped 1 base from V and 4 bases from J, with 9 bases between. The CDR3 runs to 14 residues.

The CDR3 nucleotides read TGTGCCAGCAGTAAGGTAACTCGCGGAGATACGCAGTATTTT. Its translation: CASSKVTRGDTQYF. V usage is TRBV6-5 and J usage is TRBJ2-3; no reliable D call. V was clipped by 5 bases and J by 5 bases, with 14 bases between them. The CDR3 extends over 14 amino acids. Germline lookup yields CDR1 MNHEY and CDR2 SVGAGI.

CDR3 sequence (DNA): TGTGCCAGCAGTTCTCCCAGGGATCGGACAGATACGCAGTATTTT. Protein sequence: CASSSPRDRTDTQYF. The chain recombines TRBV7-9 with TRBJ2-3, with a possible D match to TRBD1 (5 bases). CDR1 is SEHNR, CDR2 FQNEAQ, per germline (reference sequence). There are 15 residues in the CDR3. The ends were cut back, 6 bases at V and 3 bases at J, with 16 bases in the middle. The full variable domain, with the rest looked up from reference TRBV7-9 and TRBJ2-3, is DTGVSQNPRHKITKRGQNVTFRCDPISEHNRLYWYRQTLGQGPEFLTYFQNEAQLEKSRLLSDRFSAERPKGSFSTLEIQRTEQGDSAMYLCASSSPRDRTDTQYFGPGTRLTVL.

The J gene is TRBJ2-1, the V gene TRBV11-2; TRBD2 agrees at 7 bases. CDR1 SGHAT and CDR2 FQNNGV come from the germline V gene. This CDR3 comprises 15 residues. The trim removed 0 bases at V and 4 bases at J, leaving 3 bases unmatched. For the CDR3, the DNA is TGTGCCAGCAGCTTAGAACCTAGCGGATACAATGAGCAGTTCTTC. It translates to CASSLEPSGYNEQFF.

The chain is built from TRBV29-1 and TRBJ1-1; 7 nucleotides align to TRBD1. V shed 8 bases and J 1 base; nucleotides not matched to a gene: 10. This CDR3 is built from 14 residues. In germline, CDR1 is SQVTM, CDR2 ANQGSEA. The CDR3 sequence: CSYRMGQTNTEAFF. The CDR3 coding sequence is TGCAGCTACAGGATGGGACAGACGAACACTGAAGCTTTCTTT.

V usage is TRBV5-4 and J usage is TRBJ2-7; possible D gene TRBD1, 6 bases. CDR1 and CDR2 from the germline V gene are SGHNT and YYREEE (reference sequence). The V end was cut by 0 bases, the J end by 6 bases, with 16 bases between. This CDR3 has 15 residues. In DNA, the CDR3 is TGTGCCAGCAGCTTGGTGGCAGGGGATCCTCTCGAGCAGTACTTC. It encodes CASSLVAGDPLEQYF.

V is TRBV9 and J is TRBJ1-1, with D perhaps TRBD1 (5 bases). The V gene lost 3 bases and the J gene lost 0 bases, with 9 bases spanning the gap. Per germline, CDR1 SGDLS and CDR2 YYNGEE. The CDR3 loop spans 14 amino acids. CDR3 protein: CASSGGHLNTEAFF. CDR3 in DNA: TGTGCCAGCAGCGGAGGACACCTGAACACTGAAGCTTTCTTT.

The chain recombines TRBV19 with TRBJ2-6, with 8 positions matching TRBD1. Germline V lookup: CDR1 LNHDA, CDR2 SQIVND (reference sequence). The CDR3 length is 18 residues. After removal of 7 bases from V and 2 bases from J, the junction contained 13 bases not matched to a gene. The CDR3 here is CASTIRRDRSAGANVLTF. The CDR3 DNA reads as TGTGCCAGTACCATAAGGCGGGACAGGTCAGCTGGGGCCAACGTCCTGACTTTC.

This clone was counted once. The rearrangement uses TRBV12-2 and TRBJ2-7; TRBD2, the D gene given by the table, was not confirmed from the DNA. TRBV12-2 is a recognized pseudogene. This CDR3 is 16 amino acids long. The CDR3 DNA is TGTGCAAGTCGCCGCGGACTAGCGGGGGGCGGATACGAGCAGTACTTC. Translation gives CASRRGLAGGGYEQYF.

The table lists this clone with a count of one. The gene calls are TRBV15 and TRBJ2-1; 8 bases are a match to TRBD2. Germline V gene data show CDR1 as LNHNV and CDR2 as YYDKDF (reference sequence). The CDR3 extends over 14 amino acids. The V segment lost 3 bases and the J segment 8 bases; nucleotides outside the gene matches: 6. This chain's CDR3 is CATSSRSGTYEQFF. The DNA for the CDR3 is TGTGCCACCAGCAGTCGTAGCGGGACCTATGAGCAGTTCTTC.

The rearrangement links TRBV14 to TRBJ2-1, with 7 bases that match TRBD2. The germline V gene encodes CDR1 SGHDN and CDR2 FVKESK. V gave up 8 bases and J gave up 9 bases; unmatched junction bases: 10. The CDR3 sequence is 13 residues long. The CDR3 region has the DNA TGTGCCAGCTCCCTGGGGGGGAGCGGTGAGCAGTTCTTC. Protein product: CASSLGGSGEQFF.

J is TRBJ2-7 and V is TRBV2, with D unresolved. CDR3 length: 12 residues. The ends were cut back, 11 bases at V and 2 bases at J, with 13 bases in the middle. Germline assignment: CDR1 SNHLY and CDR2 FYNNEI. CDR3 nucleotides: TGTGCCTCCCTGGCACCAACCTACGAGCAGTACTTC. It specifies CASLAPTYEQYF.

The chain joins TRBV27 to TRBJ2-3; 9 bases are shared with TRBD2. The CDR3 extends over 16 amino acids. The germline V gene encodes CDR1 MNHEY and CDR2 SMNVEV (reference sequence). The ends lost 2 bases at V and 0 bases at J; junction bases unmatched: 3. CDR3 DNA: TGTGCCAGCAGTTTACTAGCGGGAACTAGCACAGATACGCAGTATTTT. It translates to CASSLLAGTSTDTQYF.

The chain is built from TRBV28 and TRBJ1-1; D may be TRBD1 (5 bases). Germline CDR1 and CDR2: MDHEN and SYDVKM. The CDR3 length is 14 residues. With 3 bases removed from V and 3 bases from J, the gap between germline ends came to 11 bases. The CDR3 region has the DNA TGTGCCAGCAGTTTCCGGGGGTACGACACTGAAGCTTTCTTT. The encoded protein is CASSFRGYDTEAFF.

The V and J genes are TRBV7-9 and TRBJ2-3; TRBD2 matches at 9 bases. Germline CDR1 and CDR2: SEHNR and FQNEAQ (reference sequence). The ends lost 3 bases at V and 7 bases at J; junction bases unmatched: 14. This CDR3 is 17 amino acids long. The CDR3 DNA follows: TGTGCCAGCAGCTTCGGGCTCGGGGCTAGCGGGGATAATACGCAGTATTTT. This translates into CASSFGLGASGDNTQYF.

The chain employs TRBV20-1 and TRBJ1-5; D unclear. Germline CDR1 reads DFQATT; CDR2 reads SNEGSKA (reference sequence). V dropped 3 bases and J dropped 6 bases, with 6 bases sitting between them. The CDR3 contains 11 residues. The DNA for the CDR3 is TGCAGTGCTAGGTCAGGTCAGCCCCAGCATTTT. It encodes CSARSGQPQHF.

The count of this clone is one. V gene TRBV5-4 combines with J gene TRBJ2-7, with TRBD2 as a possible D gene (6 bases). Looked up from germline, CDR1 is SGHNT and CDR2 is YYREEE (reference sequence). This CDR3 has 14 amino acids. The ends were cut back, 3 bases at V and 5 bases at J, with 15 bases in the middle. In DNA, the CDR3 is TGTGCCAGCAGCTCTGGGGGGACTGGGGACGAGCAGTACTTC. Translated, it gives CASSSGGTGDEQYF.

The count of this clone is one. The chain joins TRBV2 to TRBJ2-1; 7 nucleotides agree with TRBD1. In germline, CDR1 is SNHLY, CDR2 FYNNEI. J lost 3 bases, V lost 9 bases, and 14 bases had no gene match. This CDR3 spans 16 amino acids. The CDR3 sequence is CASTPPGTAYYNEQFF. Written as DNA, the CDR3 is TGTGCCAGTACACCTCCCGGGACAGCATACTACAATGAGCAGTTCTTC.

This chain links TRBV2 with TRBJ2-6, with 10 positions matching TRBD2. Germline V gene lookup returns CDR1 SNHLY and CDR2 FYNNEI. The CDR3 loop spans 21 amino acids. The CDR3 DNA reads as TGTGCTAGACAAGGTCCTTTACTCAAGCGGGGGGGCCCTCTGGAGGCCAACGTCCTGACTTTC. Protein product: CARQGPLLKRGGPLEANVLTF.

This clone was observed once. Here the CDR3 reads CAISESILAGNEQFF. The CDR3 DNA follows: TGTGCCATCAGTGAGTCGATACTAGCAGGCAATGAGCAGTTCTTC. The V call is TRBV10-3, the J call TRBJ2-1; D may be TRBD2 (6 bases). Germline CDR1 reads ENHRY; CDR2 reads SYGVKD. CDR3 size: 15 residues. V was trimmed by 0 bases and J by 6 bases, leaving 12 bases between them.